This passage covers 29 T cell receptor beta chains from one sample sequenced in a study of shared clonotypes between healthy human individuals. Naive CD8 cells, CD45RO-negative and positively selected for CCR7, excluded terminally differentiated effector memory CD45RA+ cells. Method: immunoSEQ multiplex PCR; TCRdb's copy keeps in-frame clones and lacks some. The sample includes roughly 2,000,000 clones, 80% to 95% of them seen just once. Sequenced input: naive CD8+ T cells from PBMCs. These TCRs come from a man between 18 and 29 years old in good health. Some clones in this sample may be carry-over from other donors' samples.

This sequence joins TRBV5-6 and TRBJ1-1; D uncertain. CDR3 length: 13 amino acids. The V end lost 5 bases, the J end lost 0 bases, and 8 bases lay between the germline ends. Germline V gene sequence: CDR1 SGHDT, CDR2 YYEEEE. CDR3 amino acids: CASSVDLNTEAFF. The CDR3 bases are TGTGCCAGCAGTGTGGACTTGAACACTGAAGCTTTCTTT.

CDR3 bases: TGTGCCAGCAGCCCAAACGGGGGGGCCACTGAAGCTTTCTTT. Translation gives CASSPNGGATEAFF. V gene TRBV5-4 combines with J gene TRBJ1-1; a weak D match, TRBD1 (6 bases). The CDR3 sequence is 14 residues long. Between the trimmed V and J ends, which lost 4 bases and 4 bases, there was a span of 14 bases. Germline CDR1 reads SGHNT; CDR2 reads YYREEE (reference sequence). Looking up the rest from reference TRBV5-4 and TRBJ1-1 gives the full variable domain: ETGVTQSPTHLIKTRGQQVTLRCSSQSGHNTVSWYQQALGQGPQFIFQYYREEENGRGNFPPRFSGLQFPNYSSELNVNALELDDSALYLCASSPNGGATEAFFGQGTRLTVV.

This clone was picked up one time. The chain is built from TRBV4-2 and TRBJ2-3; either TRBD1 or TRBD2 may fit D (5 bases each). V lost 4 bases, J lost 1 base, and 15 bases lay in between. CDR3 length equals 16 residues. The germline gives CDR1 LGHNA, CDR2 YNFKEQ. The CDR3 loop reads CASSLNPGARTDTQYF. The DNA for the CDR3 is TGTGCCAGCAGCCTCAACCCCGGGGCCCGCACAGATACGCAGTATTTT.

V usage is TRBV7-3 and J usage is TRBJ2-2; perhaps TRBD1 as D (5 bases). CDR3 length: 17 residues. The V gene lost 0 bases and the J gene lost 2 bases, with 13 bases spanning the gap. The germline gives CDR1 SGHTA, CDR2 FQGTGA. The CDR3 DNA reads TGTGCCAGCAGCTTAACCGTAGGGGTTGTTAACACCGGGGAGCTGTTTTTT. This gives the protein CASSLTVGVVNTGELFF.

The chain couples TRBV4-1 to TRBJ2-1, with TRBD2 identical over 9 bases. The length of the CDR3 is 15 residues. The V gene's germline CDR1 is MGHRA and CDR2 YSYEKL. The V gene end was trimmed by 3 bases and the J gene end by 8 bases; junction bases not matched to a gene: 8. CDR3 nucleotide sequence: TGCGCCAGCAGCCACGGCGGGAGGGCCGCGGATGAGCAGTTCTTC. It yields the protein CASSHGGRAADEQFF.

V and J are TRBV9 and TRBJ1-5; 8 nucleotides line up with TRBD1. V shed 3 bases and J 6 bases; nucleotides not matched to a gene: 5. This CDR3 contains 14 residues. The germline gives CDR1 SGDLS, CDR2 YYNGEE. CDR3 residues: CASSGATGGQPQHF. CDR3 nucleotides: TGTGCCAGCAGCGGGGCAACAGGGGGTCAGCCCCAGCATTTT.

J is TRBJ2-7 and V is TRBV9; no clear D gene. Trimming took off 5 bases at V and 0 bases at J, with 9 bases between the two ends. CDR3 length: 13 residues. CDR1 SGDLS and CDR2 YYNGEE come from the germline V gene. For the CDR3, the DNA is TGTGCCAGCAGTGGACCGTACTCCTACGAGCAGTACTTC. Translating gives CASSGPYSYEQYF.

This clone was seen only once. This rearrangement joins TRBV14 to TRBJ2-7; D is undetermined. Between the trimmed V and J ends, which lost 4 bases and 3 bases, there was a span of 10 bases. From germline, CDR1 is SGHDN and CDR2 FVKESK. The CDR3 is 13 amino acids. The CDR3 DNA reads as TGTGCCAGCAGCCCTCGTAAGGGCTACGAGCAGTACTTC. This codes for CASSPRKGYEQYF. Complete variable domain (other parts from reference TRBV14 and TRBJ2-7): EAGVTQFPSHSVIEKGQTVTLRCDPISGHDNLYWYRRVMGKEIKFLLHFVKESKQDESGMPNNRFLAERTGGTYSTLKVQPAELEDSGVYFCASSPRKGYEQYFGPGTRLTVT.

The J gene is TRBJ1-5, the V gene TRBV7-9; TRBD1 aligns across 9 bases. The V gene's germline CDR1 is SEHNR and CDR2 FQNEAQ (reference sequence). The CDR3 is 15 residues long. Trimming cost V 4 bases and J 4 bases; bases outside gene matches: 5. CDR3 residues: CASSSGTGRNQPQHF. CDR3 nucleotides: TGTGCCAGCAGCTCAGGGACAGGGAGGAATCAGCCCCAGCATTTT.

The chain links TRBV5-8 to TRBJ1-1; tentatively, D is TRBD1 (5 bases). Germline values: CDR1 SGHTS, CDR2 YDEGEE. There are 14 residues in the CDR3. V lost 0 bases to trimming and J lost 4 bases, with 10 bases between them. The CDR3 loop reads CASSLVGGGTEAFF. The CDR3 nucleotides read TGTGCCAGCAGCTTGGTTGGCGGGGGCACTGAAGCTTTCTTT.

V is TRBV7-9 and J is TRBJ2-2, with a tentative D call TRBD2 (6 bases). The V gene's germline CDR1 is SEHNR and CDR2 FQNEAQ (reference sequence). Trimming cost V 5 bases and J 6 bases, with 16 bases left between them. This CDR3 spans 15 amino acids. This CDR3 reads CASSPLWRVPGELFF. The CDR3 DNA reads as TGTGCCAGCAGCCCCCTTTGGAGGGTTCCCGGGGAGCTGTTTTTT.

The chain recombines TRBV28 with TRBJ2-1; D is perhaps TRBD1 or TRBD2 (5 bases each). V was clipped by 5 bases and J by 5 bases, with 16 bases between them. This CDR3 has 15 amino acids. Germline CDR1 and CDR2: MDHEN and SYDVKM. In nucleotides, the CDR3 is TGTGCCAGCAGTCAGTCGGGACGCCGCCACAATGAGCAGTTCTTC. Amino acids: CASSQSGRRHNEQFF.

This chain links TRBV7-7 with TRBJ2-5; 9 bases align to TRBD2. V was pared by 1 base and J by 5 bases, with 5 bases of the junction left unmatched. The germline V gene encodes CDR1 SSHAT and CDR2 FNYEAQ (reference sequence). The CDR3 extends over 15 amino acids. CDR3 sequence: CASSLGLAAWETQYF. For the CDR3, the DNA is TGTGCCAGCAGCTTAGGACTAGCGGCCTGGGAGACCCAGTACTTC.

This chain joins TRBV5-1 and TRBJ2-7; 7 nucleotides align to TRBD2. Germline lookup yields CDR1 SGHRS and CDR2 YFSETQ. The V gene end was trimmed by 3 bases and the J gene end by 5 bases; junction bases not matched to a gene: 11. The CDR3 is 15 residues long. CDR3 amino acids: CASSYSGGRGDEQYF. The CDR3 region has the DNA TGCGCCAGCAGCTACAGTGGCGGGAGAGGGGACGAGCAGTACTTC.

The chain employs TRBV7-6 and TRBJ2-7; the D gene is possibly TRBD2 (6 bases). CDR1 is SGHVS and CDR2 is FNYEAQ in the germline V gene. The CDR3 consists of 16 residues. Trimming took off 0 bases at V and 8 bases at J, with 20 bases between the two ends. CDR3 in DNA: TGTGCCAGCAGCTTAGCGCTGGGGCGGGGCCCGCCCCAGCAGTACTTC. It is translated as CASSLALGRGPPQQYF.

CDR3 loop: CASGTDEPYEQYF. The CDR3, as DNA: TGTGCCAGCGGGACCGATGAACCCTACGAGCAGTACTTC. The chain combines TRBV27 with TRBJ2-7; D possibly matches TRBD1 or TRBD2 (5 bases each). Per the germline V gene, CDR1 is MNHEY and CDR2 is SMNVEV (reference sequence). With 8 bases removed from V and 2 bases from J, the gap between germline ends came to 13 bases. The CDR3 loop spans 13 amino acids.

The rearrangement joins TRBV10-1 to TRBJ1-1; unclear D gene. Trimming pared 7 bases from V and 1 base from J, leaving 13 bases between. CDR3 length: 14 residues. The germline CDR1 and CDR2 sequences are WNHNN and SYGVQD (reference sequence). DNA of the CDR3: TGCGCCAGCACCTTCAGACTCCAGAACACTGAAGCTTTCTTT. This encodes CASTFRLQNTEAFF.

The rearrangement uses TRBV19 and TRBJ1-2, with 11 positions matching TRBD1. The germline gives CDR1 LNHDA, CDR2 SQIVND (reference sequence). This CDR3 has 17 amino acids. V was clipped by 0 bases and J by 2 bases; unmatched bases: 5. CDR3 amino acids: CASSIDLWDRGNYGYTF. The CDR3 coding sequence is TGTGCCAGTAGTATAGATCTTTGGGACAGGGGGAACTATGGCTACACCTTC.

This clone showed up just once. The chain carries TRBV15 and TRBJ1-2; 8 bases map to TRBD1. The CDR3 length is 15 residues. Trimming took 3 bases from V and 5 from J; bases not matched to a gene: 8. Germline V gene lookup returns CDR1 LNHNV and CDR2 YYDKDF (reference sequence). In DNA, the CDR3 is TGTGCCACCAGCAGCGACAGGGGCATCCCGTATGGCTACACCTTC. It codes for CATSSDRGIPYGYTF.

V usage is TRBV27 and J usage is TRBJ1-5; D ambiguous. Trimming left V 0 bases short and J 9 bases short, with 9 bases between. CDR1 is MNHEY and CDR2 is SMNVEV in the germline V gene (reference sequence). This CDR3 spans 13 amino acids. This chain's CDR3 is CASSLSSFGPQHF. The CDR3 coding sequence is TGTGCCAGCAGTTTATCCTCCTTCGGGCCCCAGCATTTT.

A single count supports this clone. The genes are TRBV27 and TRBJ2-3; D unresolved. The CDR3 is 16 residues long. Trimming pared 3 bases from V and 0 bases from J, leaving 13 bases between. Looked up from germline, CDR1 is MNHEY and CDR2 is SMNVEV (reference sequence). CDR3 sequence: CASSFLRFDSTDTQYF. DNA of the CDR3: TGTGCCAGCAGTTTTTTGAGATTCGACAGCACAGATACGCAGTATTTT.

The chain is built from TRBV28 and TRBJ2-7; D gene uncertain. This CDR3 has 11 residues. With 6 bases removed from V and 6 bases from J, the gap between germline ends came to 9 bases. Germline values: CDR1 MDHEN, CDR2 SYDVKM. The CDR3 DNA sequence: TGTGCCAGCAGGGACCTCTCCGAGCAGTACTTC. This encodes CASRDLSEQYF.

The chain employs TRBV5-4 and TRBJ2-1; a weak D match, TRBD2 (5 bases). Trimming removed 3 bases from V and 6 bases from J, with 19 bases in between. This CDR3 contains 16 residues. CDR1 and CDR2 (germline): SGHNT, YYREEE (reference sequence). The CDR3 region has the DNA TGTGCCAGCAGCTCAAGAAACCACGGGGTTTTCAATGAGCAGTTCTTC. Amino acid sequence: CASSSRNHGVFNEQFF.

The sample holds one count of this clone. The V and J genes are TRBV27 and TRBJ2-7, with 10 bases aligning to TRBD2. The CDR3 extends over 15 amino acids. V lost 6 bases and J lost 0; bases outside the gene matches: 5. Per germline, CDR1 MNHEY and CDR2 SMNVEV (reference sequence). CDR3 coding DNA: TGTGCCAGCAGAGGACTAGCGGACGCCTCCTACGAGCAGTACTTC. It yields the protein CASRGLADASYEQYF.

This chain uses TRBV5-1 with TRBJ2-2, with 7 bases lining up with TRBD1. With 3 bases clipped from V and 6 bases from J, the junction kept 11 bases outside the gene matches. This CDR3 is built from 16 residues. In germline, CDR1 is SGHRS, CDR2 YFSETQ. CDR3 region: CASSSLDRAYSGELFF. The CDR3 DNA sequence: TGCGCCAGCAGCTCACTAGACAGGGCGTACTCCGGGGAGCTGTTTTTT.

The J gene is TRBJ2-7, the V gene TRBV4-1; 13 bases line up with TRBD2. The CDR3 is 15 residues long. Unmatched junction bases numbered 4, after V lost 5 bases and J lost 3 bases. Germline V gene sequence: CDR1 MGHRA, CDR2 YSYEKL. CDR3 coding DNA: TGCGCCAGCAGCGGGGGGACTAGCGGGATCTACGAGCAGTACTTC. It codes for CASSGGTSGIYEQYF.

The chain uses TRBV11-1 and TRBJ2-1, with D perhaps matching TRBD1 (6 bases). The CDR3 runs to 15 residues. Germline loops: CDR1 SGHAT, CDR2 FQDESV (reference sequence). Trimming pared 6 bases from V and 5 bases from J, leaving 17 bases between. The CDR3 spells CASRPPDSKNNEQFF. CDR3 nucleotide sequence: TGTGCCAGCAGACCACCGGACAGTAAAAACAATGAGCAGTTCTTC.

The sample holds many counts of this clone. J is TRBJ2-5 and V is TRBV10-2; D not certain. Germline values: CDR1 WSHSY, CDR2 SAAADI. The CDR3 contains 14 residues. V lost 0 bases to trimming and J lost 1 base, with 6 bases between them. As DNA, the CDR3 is TGCGCCAGCAGTGAGTCAAGGACCCAAGAGACCCAGTACTTC. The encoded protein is CASSESRTQETQYF.

The DNA for the CDR3 is TGTGCCAGCAGCTTAACAACGGACAGGGATTCCTACGAGCAGTACTTC. It codes for CASSLTTDRDSYEQYF. The chain employs TRBV7-9 and TRBJ2-7; TRBD1 matches at 8 bases. The CDR3 totals 16 residues. The germline V gene has CDR1 SEHNR and CDR2 FQNEAQ (reference sequence). V lost 2 bases to trimming and J lost 1 base; unmatched junction nucleotides: 7.